Listed here are 20 T cell receptor beta chains from one sample, sequenced in a study of cytomegalovirus exposure and HLA in healthy donors. Primers for the PCR totalled 60 Vbeta and 13 Jbeta. TCRdb keeps only in-frame clones here, not all; method: immunoSEQ multiplex PCR. The repertoire holds some 160,000 clones, with around 80% as singletons. Sequenced material: PBMCs. All receptors come from a male donor in good health and CMV-seropositive.

V and J are TRBV12-5 and TRBJ2-2; D unclear. CDR1 is LGHNT, CDR2 FRNRAP, per germline. Trimming pared 0 bases from V and 3 bases from J, leaving 14 bases between. This CDR3 is built from 17 residues. CDR3 coding DNA: TGTGCTAGTGGTTTGGTAGTGGAGAATAGTGACACCGGGGAGCTGTTTTTT. This codes for CASGLVVENSDTGELFF. Variable domain in full (rest from reference TRBV12-5 and TRBJ2-2): DARVTQTPRHKVTEMGQEVTMRCQPILGHNTVFWYRQTMMQGLELLAYFRNRAPLDDSGMPKDRFSAEMPDATLATLKIQPSEPRDSAVYFCASGLVVENSDTGELFFGEGSRLTVL.

This sequence joins TRBV9 and TRBJ2-3; the D gene is possibly TRBD2 (6 bases). Deletions cut 0 bases from V and 1 base from J, with 12 bases between. The CDR3 covers 16 residues. Germline V CDR1 and CDR2: SGDLS, YYNGEE. This CDR3 reads CASSVDAGRGTDTQYF. CDR3 nucleotides: TGTGCCAGCAGCGTAGATGCGGGGAGAGGCACAGATACGCAGTATTTT.

The genes are TRBV25-1 and TRBJ1-3; D remains ambiguous. V lost 4 bases to trimming and J lost 4 bases, with 11 bases between them. Per the germline V gene, CDR1 is MGHDK and CDR2 is SYGVNS. The length of the CDR3 is 14 residues. For the CDR3, the DNA is TGTGCCAGCAGTGGCCCGGGTGTAGGAAACACCATATATTTT. Its translation: CASSGPGVGNTIYF.

The J gene is TRBJ2-4, the V gene TRBV21-1; the table's D call of TRBD2 was not tested on the DNA. TRBV21-1 is labeled a pseudogene. This CDR3 contains 17 residues. Here the CDR3 DNA reads TGTGCCAGCAGCAAAGGTCGCGGGACCTTAGCCAAAAACATTCAGTACTTC. Its translation: CASSKGRGTLAKNIQYF.

The chain uses TRBV2 and TRBJ1-5, with TRBD1 identical over 10 bases. J lost 6 bases, V lost 7 bases, and 6 bases had no gene match. Per the germline V gene, CDR1 is SNHLY and CDR2 is FYNNEI. The CDR3 length is 14 residues. This CDR3 reads CASTLDRGSQPQHF. Here the CDR3 DNA reads TGTGCCAGCACCCTGGACAGGGGGAGTCAGCCCCAGCATTTT.

V and J are TRBV7-2 and TRBJ1-4; 9 bases align to TRBD1. The CDR3 extends over 14 amino acids. Germline loops: CDR1 SGHTA, CDR2 FQGNSA. V dropped 4 bases and J dropped 7; count of bases not matched to a gene: 4. The CDR3 loop is CASSSDRGGEKLFF. DNA of the CDR3: TGTGCCAGCAGCTCGGACAGGGGAGGTGAAAAACTGTTTTTT.

This chain joins TRBV10-3 and TRBJ2-3, with 10 nucleotides matching TRBD2. CDR1 ENHRY and CDR2 SYGVKD come from the germline V gene. V lost 3 bases and J lost 2; bases outside the gene matches: 29. The CDR3 covers 24 residues. The CDR3 nucleotides read TGTGCCATCAGTGAAACTATTGACAGACTCTACCCGGGACTAGCGCCGAAACCCACAGATACGCAGTATTTT. Translated, it gives CAISETIDRLYPGLAPKPTDTQYF.

V usage is TRBV11-1 and J usage is TRBJ1-6; possibly TRBD1 for D (5 bases). This CDR3 is built from 14 residues. CDR1 and CDR2 from the germline V gene are SGHAT and FQDESV (reference sequence). V was pared by 5 bases and J by 6 bases, with 11 bases between. CDR3 bases: TGTGCCAGCAGCCCCCAGGGCCTTAATTCACCCCTCCACTTT. Its protein product is CASSPQGLNSPLHF.

The chain is built from TRBV28 and TRBJ2-7, with D possibly being TRBD1 (5 bases). The V gene lost 8 bases and the J gene lost 2 bases, with 16 bases spanning the gap. Germline CDR1 reads MDHEN; CDR2 reads SYDVKM. The CDR3 extends over 14 amino acids. CDR3 coding DNA: TGTGCCAGCCTAATGTGGGGCCAGACCTACGAGCAGTACTTC. Its translation is CASLMWGQTYEQYF.

The genes are TRBV7-9 and TRBJ2-7, with 11 bases lining up with TRBD2. CDR1 is SEHNR, CDR2 FQNEAQ, per germline (reference sequence). The CDR3 runs to 14 residues. Trimming at V came to 5 bases and at J to 2 bases, leaving 2 bases not matched to a gene. The CDR3 sequence is CASSPTSGTYEQYF. Written as DNA, the CDR3 is TGTGCCAGCAGCCCGACTAGCGGGACCTACGAGCAGTACTTC.

The V gene is TRBV15, the J gene TRBJ1-4, with a tentative D call TRBD1 (5 bases). This CDR3 spans 12 amino acids. Germline values: CDR1 LNHNV, CDR2 YYDKDF (reference sequence). For the CDR3, the DNA is TGTGCTGCTGGCAGGGCTAATGAAAAACTGTTTTTT. This gives the protein CAAGRANEKLFF.

This clone was observed a handful of times. This chain links TRBV6-5 with TRBJ2-7, with TRBD2 as a possible D gene (6 bases). CDR1 is MNHEY, CDR2 SVGAGI, per germline. V gave up 5 bases and J gave up 2 bases, with 13 bases separating them. The length of the CDR3 is 14 residues. The CDR3, as DNA: TGTGCCAGCAGTGAGGAGGGGCCAACCTACGAGCAGTACTTC. Protein sequence: CASSEEGPTYEQYF.

The chain couples TRBV2 to TRBJ1-1, with 7 bases identical to TRBD1. Germline CDR1 reads SNHLY; CDR2 reads FYNNEI. Trimming removed 8 bases from V and 6 bases from J; junction bases left unmatched: 9. This CDR3 has 13 amino acids. The CDR3 here is CASGGQVRPEAFF. DNA of the CDR3: TGTGCCAGCGGAGGACAGGTGAGGCCTGAAGCTTTCTTT.

The rearrangement joins TRBV19 to TRBJ1-5; 7 positions agree with TRBD1. V gave up 4 bases and J gave up 5 bases; unmatched junction bases: 8. The germline gives CDR1 LNHDA, CDR2 SQIVND (reference sequence). This CDR3 region has 15 residues. This CDR3 is CASSRTGTADQPQHF. The CDR3 DNA follows: TGTGCCAGTAGTAGGACTGGGACAGCAGATCAGCCCCAGCATTTT.

This clone has just one count. The genes are TRBV27 and TRBJ2-7, with D possibly TRBD1 on 6 matching bases. This CDR3 is 11 amino acids long. V was cut by 4 bases and J by 9 bases, with 10 bases left in between. Germline V CDR1 and CDR2: MNHEY, SMNVEV (reference sequence). This chain's CDR3 is CASSSGVGQYF. CDR3 nucleotide sequence: TGTGCCAGCAGTTCAGGGGTAGGGCAGTACTTC.

This chain links TRBV18 with TRBJ2-1; D not certain. This CDR3 spans 15 amino acids. Germline values: CDR1 KGHSH, CDR2 LQKENI. The V and J ends lost 6 bases and 5 bases respectively, with 17 bases between them. As DNA, the CDR3 is TGTGCCAGCTCGCTAATGGTAACCGCTGACAATGAGCAGTTCTTC. Protein product: CASSLMVTADNEQFF.

As to this clone: Other DNA sequences within the sample encode an identical CDR3. The V call is TRBV30, the J call TRBJ1-2; the D gene is possibly TRBD1 (6 bases). The CDR3 length is 12 residues. V lost 0 bases, J lost 8 bases, and 10 bases lay in between. Germline V gene data show CDR1 as GTSNPN and CDR2 as SVGIG (reference sequence). In DNA form, the CDR3 reads TGTGCCTGGAGTGTGGGGGCGCGGGGCTACACCTTC. Amino acids: CAWSVGARGYTF.

The gene calls are TRBV18 and TRBJ2-2, with a weak D call TRBD2 (6 bases). The CDR3 sequence is 15 residues long. Germline loops: CDR1 KGHSH, CDR2 LQKENI. Trimming left V 1 base short and J 2 bases short, with 8 bases between. The CDR3 nucleotides read TGTGCCAGCTCACCACAGGGACTCAACACCGGGGAGCTGTTTTTT. This gives the protein CASSPQGLNTGELFF.

This chain joins TRBV27 and TRBJ1-1; 7 bases match TRBD1. Germline CDR1 MNHEY, CDR2 SMNVEV (reference sequence). The CDR3 extends over 13 amino acids. The V and J ends lost 3 bases and 6 bases, in that order; junction bases with no gene match: 4. CDR3 amino acids: CASSFDRVAEAFF. The CDR3 DNA reads as TGTGCCAGCAGTTTCGACAGGGTGGCTGAAGCTTTCTTT.

The gene calls are TRBV7-9 and TRBJ2-1, with 9 bases lining up with TRBD2. Per the germline V gene, CDR1 is SEHNR and CDR2 is FQNEAQ (reference sequence). With V trimmed by 5 bases and J by 3 bases, 14 bases remained unmatched. This CDR3 has 18 amino acids. The CDR3 is CASSPGGGREGGYNEQFF. CDR3 bases: TGTGCCAGCAGCCCGGGGGGCGGGAGGGAAGGTGGCTACAATGAGCAGTTCTTC. The variable domain in full, completed from reference TRBV7-9 and TRBJ2-1, reads DTGVSQNPRHKITKRGQNVTFRCDPISEHNRLYWYRQTLGQGPEFLTYFQNEAQLEKSRLLSDRFSAERPKGSFSTLEIQRTEQGDSAMYLCASSPGGGREGGYNEQFFGPGTRLTVL.